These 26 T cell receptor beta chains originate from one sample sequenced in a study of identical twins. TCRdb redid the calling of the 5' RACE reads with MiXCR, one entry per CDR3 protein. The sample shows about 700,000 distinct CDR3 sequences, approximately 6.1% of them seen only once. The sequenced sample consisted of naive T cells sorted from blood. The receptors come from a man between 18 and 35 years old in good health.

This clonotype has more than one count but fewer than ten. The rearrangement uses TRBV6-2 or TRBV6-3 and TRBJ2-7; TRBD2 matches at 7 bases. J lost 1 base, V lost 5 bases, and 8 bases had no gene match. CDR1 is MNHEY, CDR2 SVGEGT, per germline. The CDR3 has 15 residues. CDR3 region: CASSPLRLASYEQYF. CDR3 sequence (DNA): TGTGCCAGCAGTCCCCTCCGACTAGCTTCCTACGAGCAGTACTTC.

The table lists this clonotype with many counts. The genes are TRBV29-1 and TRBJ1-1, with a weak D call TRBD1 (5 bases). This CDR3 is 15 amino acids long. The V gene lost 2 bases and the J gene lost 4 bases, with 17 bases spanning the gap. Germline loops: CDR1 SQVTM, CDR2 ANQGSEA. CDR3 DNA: TGCAGCGTTGAACCCATAGTGGGGGAAGGCACTGAAGCTTTCTTT. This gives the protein CSVEPIVGEGTEAFF.

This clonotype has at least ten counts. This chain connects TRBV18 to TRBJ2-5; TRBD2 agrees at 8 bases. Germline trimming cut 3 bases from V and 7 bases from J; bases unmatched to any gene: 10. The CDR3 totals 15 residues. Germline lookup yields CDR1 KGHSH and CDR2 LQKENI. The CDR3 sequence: CASSPTGLGDGTQYF. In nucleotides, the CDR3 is TGTGCCAGCTCACCGACGGGACTAGGGGACGGGACCCAGTACTTC.

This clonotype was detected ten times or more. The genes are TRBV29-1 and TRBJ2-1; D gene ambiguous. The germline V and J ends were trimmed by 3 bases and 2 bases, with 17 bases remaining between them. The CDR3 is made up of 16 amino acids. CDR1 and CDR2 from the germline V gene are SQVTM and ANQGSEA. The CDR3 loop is CSVDSGLAETYNEQFF. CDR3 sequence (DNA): TGCAGCGTTGATAGTGGTCTGGCAGAGACCTACAATGAGCAGTTCTTC.

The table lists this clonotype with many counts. CDR3 nucleotide sequence: TGTGCCACCAGTGATTTTGGGACAGGGACCTACAATGAGCAGTTCTTC. Translated: CATSDFGTGTYNEQFF. The chain is built from TRBV24-1 and TRBJ2-1; 9 nucleotides match TRBD1. V lost 1 base, J lost 2 bases, and 2 bases stayed unmatched. This CDR3 spans 16 amino acids. CDR1 is KGHDR and CDR2 is SFDVKD in the germline V gene.

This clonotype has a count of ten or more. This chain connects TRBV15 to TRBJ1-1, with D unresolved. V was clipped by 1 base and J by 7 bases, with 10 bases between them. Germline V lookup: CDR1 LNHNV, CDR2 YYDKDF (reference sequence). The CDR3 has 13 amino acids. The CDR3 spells CATSRGFGYEAFF. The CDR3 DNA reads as TGTGCCACCAGCAGAGGGTTCGGGTATGAAGCTTTCTTT. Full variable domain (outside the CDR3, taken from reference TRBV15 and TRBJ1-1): DAMVIQNPRYQVTQFGKPVTLSCSQTLNHNVMYWYQQKSSQAPKLLFHYYDKDFNNEADTPDNFQSRRPNTSFCFLDIRSPGLGDTAMYLCATSRGFGYEAFFGQGTRLTVV.

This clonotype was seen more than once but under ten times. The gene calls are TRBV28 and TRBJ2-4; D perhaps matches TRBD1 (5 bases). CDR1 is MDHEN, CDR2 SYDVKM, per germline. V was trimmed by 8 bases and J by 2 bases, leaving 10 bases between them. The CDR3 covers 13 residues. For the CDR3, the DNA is TGTGCCAGCCGTCAGGGTACCAAAAACATTCAGTACTTC. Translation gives CASRQGTKNIQYF.

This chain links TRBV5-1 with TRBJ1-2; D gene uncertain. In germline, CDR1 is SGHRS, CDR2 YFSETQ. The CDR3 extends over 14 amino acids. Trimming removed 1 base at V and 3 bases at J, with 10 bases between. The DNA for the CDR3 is TGCGCCAGCAGCTTGTCCGGATTTGACTATGGCTACACCTTC. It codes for CASSLSGFDYGYTF. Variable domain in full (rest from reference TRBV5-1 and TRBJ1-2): KAGVTQTPRYLIKTRGQQVTLSCSPISGHRSVSWYQQTPGQGLQFLFEYFSETQRNKGNFPGRFSGRQFSNSRSEMNVSTLELGDSALYLCASSLSGFDYGYTFGSGTRLTVV.

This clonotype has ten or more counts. CDR3 nucleotides: TGTGCCAGCAGCCCCAGGGCGACCGGGGAGCTGTTTTTT. It is translated as CASSPRATGELFF. This sequence joins TRBV7-8 and TRBJ2-2; TRBD1 might be the D (5 bases). Looked up from germline, CDR1 is SGHVS and CDR2 is FQNEAQ. The CDR3 covers 13 residues. Trimming took off 5 bases at V and 5 bases at J, with 9 bases between the two ends.

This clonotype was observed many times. CDR3 loop: CSARFLTVRFYEQYF. CDR3 DNA sequence: TGCAGTGCTAGATTTTTGACCGTAAGATTCTACGAGCAGTACTTC. The gene calls are TRBV20-1 and TRBJ2-7; D ambiguous. This CDR3 region has 15 residues. V dropped 2 bases and J dropped 3 bases, with 17 bases sitting between them. Germline V CDR1 and CDR2: DFQATT, SNEGSKA (reference sequence).

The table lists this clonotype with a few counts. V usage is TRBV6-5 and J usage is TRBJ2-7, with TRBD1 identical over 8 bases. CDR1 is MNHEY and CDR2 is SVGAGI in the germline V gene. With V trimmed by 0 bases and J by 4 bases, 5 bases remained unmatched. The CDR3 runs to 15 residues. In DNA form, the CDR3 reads TGTGCCAGCAGTTACTCGATCCAGGGGGCGTACGAGCAGTACGTC. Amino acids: CASSYSIQGAYEQYV.

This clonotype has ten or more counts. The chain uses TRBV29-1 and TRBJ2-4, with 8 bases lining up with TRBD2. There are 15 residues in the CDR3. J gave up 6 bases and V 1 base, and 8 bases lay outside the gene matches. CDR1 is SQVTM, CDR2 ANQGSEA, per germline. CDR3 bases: TGCAGCGTTGAAGGTCTTGGGACTAGGGGAAACATTCAGTACTTC. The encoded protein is CSVEGLGTRGNIQYF.

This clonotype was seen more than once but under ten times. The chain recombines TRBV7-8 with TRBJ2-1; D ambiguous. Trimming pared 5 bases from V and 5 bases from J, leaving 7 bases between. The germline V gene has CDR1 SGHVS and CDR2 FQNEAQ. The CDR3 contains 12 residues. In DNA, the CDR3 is TGTGCCAGCAGCCCGTTTAACAATGAGCAGTTCTTC. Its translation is CASSPFNNEQFF.

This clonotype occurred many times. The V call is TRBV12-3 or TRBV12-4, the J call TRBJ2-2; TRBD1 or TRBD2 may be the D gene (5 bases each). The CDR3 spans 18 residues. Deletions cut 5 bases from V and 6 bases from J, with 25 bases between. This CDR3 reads CASSRKTGTANDAGELFF. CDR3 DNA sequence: TGTGCCAGCAGTCGCAAAACCGGGACGGCTAACGACGCCGGGGAGCTGTTTTTT.

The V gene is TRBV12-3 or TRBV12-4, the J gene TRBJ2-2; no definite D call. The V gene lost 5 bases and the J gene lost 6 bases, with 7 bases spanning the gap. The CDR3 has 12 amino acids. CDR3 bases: TGTGCCAGCAGTGAGGCGGCCGGGGAGCTGTTTTTT. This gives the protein CASSEAAGELFF.

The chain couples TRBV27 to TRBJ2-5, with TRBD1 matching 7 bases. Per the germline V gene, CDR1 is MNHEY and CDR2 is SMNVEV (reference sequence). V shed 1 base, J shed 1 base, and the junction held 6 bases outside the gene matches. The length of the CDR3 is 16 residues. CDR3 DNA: TGTGCCAGCAGTTTATTGACAGGGAATACCCAAGAGACCCAGTACTTC. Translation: CASSLLTGNTQETQYF.

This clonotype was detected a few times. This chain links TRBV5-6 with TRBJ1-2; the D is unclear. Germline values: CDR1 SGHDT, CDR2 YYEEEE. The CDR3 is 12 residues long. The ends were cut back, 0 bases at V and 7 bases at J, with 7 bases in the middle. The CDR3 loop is CASSLATVGYTF. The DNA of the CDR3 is TGTGCCAGCAGCTTGGCGACGGTTGGCTACACCTTC.

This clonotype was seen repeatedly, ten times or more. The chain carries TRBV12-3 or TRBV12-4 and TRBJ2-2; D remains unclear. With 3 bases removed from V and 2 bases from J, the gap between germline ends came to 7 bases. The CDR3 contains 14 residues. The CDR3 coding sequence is TGTGCCAGCAGTTTTGCCCTAAACACCGGGGAGCTGTTTTTT. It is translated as CASSFALNTGELFF.

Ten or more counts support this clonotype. The CDR3, as DNA: TGTGCCAGCAGCGAAGAACAGACCTCCTACGAGCAGTACGTC. Its translation: CASSEEQTSYEQYV. The rearrangement links TRBV9 to TRBJ2-7; the D is unclear. Germline lookup yields CDR1 SGDLS and CDR2 YYNGEE. The length of the CDR3 is 14 residues. Between the trimmed V and J ends, which lost 3 bases and 0 bases, there was a span of 10 bases.

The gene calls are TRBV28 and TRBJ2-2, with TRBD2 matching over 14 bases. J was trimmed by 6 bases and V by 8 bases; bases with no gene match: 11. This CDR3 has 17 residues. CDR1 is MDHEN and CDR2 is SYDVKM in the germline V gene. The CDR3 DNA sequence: TGTGCCAGCTCGTCGGGAGCGGGACTAGCGGGAGCCGGGGAGCTGTTTTTT. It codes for CASSSGAGLAGAGELFF.

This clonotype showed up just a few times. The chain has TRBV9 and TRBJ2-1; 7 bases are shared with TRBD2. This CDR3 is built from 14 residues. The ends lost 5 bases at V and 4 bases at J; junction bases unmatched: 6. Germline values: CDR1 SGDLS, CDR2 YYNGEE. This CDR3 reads CASSRAGYYNEQFF. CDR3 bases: TGTGCCAGCAGTAGAGCGGGATATTACAATGAGCAGTTCTTC.

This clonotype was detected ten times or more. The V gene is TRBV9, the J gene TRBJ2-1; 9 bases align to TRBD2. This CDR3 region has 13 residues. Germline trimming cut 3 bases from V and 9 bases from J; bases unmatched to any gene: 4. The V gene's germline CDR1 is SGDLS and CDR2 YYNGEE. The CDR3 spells CASSGGRALEQFF. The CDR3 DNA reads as TGTGCCAGCAGCGGCGGGAGGGCTCTTGAGCAGTTCTTC.

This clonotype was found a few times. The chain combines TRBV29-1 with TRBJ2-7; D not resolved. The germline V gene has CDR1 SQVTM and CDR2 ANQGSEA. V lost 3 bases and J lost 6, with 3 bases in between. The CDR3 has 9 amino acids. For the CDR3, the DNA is TGCAGCGTTGAGTGCGAGCAGTACGTC. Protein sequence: CSVECEQYV.

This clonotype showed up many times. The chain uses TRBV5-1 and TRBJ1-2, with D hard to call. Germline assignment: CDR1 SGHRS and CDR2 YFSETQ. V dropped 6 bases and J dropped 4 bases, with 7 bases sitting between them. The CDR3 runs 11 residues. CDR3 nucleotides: TGCGCCAGCATGGGAGTCTATGGCTACACCTTC. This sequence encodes CASMGVYGYTF.

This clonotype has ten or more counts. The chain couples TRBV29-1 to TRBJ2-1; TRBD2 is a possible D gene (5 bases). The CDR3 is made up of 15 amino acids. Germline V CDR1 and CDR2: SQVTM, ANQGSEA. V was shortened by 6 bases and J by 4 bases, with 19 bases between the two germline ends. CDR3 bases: TGCAGCGTGGAAAAGTTGGACTCGCCTTACAATGAGCAGTTCTTC. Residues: CSVEKLDSPYNEQFF.

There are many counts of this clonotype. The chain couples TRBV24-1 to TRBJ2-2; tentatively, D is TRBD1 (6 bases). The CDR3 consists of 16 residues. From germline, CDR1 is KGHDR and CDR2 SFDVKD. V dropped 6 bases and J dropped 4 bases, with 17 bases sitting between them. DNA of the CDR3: TGTGCCACCAGTTCTACCGGGACATTGGGCACCGGGGAGCTGTTTTTT. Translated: CATSSTGTLGTGELFF.